The 14 T cell receptor beta chains below were found in one sample sequenced in a study of cytomegalovirus exposure and HLA in healthy donors. Sequenced by immunoSEQ multiplex PCR; TCRdb stores in-frame clones only, minus some. The table lists more than 95,000 clones, approximately 95% of them singletons. The sequencing sample was made of PBMCs. These receptors were obtained from a young man in good health and CMV-seronegative.

The table lists this clone with a count of one. The V and J genes are TRBV5-6 and TRBJ1-1; D not resolved. Per the germline V gene, CDR1 is SGHDT and CDR2 is YYEEEE. The CDR3 sequence is 17 residues long. The germline V and J ends were trimmed by 3 bases and 4 bases, with 22 bases remaining between them. CDR3 protein: CASSSGYTAYGSTEAFF. The CDR3 nucleotides are TGTGCCAGCAGCTCGGGGTATACAGCTTATGGTAGCACTGAAGCTTTCTTT. Complete variable domain (other parts from reference TRBV5-6 and TRBJ1-1): DAGVTQSPTHLIKTRGQQVTLRCSPKSGHDTVSWYQQALGQGPQFIFQYYEEEERQRGNFPDRFSGHQFPNYSSELNVNALLLGDSALYLCASSSGYTAYGSTEAFFGQGTRLTVV.

The chain carries TRBV9 and TRBJ2-1; 14 bases map to TRBD2. Germline CDR1 is SGDLS and CDR2 is YYNGEE. This CDR3 is 15 amino acids long. The J segment lost 9 bases and the V segment lost 3 bases, leaving 5 bases of the junction unmatched. For the CDR3, the DNA is TGTGCCAGCAGCGAGACTAGCGGGAGGGCGAGTGAGCAGTTCTTC. Its protein is CASSETSGRASEQFF.

The chain has TRBV11-3 and TRBJ2-7, with 7 bases aligning to TRBD2. With 9 bases clipped from V and 8 bases from J, the junction kept 10 bases outside the gene matches. This CDR3 is 12 amino acids long. Germline CDR1 reads SGHNT; CDR2 reads YENEEA. CDR3 nucleotide sequence: TGTGCCAGTGGGCGGACTAGTTTCAAGCAGTACTTC. Amino acids: CASGRTSFKQYF.

The chain employs TRBV28 and TRBJ2-3; D may be TRBD2 (5 bases). This CDR3 is 12 amino acids long. With 3 bases removed from V and 10 bases from J, the gap between germline ends came to 11 bases. Looked up from germline, CDR1 is MDHEN and CDR2 is SYDVKM. CDR3 residues: CASSFRGYAQYF. CDR3 nucleotides: TGTGCCAGCAGTTTCCGGGGTTATGCGCAGTATTTT.

This sequence joins TRBV4-3 and TRBJ2-5; 7 bases fit TRBD2. With V trimmed by 0 bases and J by 4 bases, 8 bases remained unmatched. In germline, CDR1 is LGHNA, CDR2 YSLEER. The length of the CDR3 is 16 residues. The CDR3 nucleotides are TGCGCCAGCAGCCAAGATCCGGCCGGGGAGGGAGAGACCCAGTACTTC. Its translation is CASSQDPAGEGETQYF.

This chain links TRBV15 with TRBJ2-7, with TRBD2 matching 7 bases. Germline V gene sequence: CDR1 LNHNV, CDR2 YYDKDF (reference sequence). This CDR3 is built from 14 residues. J was trimmed by 6 bases and V by 4 bases; bases with no gene match: 9. The CDR3 DNA reads TGTGCCACCAGCACGGCAGCGCGGGGGTTCGAGCAGTACTTC. This sequence encodes CATSTAARGFEQYF.

The V and J genes are TRBV9 and TRBJ2-3; no reliable D call. V lost 5 bases to trimming and J lost 1 base, with 11 bases between them. The CDR3 runs to 14 residues. CDR1 and CDR2 from the germline V gene are SGDLS and YYNGEE. The CDR3 spells CASRSPSRTDTQYF. CDR3 in DNA: TGTGCCAGCAGGTCGCCGAGCCGCACAGATACGCAGTATTTT. Supplemented by reference TRBV9 and TRBJ2-3, the full variable domain reads DSGVTQTPKHLITATGQRVTLRCSPRSGDLSVYWYQQSLDQGLQFLIQYYNGEERAKGNILERFSAQQFPDLHSELNLSSLELGDSALYFCASRSPSRTDTQYFGPGTRLTVL.

The J gene is TRBJ1-4, the V gene TRBV29-1; D remains unclear. Trimming removed 4 bases from V and 4 bases from J, with 7 bases in between. The CDR3 has 12 residues. The germline CDR1 and CDR2 sequences are SQVTM and ANQGSEA. The CDR3 here is CSVVARNEKLFF. DNA of the CDR3: TGCAGCGTTGTGGCCCGTAATGAAAAACTGTTTTTT.

The chain is built from TRBV11-3 and TRBJ2-7; 7 nucleotides match TRBD2. The CDR3 has 15 amino acids. V dropped 2 bases and J dropped 1; count of bases not matched to a gene: 5. Germline values: CDR1 SGHNT, CDR2 YENEEA. CDR3 DNA sequence: TGTGCCAGCAGCTTAACTTTGCGGGAGTCCTACGAGCAGTACTTC. It encodes CASSLTLRESYEQYF. The whole variable domain, remainder taken from reference TRBV11-3 and TRBJ2-7, is EAGVVQSPRYKIIEKKQPVAFWCNPISGHNTLYWYLQNLGQGPELLIRYENEEAVDDSQLPKDRFSAERLKGVDSTLKIQPAELGDSAVYLCASSLTLRESYEQYFGPGTRLTVT.

J is TRBJ2-3 and V is TRBV28, with D possibly matching TRBD2 (5 bases). The CDR3 runs to 12 residues. The ends were cut back, 7 bases at V and 4 bases at J, with 9 bases in the middle. CDR1 is MDHEN, CDR2 SYDVKM, per germline. In DNA, the CDR3 is TGTGCCAGCACTAGCCTCCCAGATACGCAGTATTTT. This sequence encodes CASTSLPDTQYF. Variable domain in full (rest from reference TRBV28 and TRBJ2-3): DVKVTQSSRYLVKRTGEKVFLECVQDMDHENMFWYRQDPGLGLRLIYFSYDVKMKEKGDIPEGYSVSREKKERFSLILESASTNQTSMYLCASTSLPDTQYFGPGTRLTVL.

The rearrangement uses TRBV6-5 and TRBJ1-5; TRBD1 matches 7 bases. The CDR3 consists of 12 residues. CDR1 MNHEY and CDR2 SVGAGI come from the germline V gene. Trimming at V came to 8 bases and at J to 2 bases, leaving 0 bases not matched to a gene. CDR3 sequence reads: CASGQGNQPQHF. For the CDR3, the DNA is TGTGCCAGCGGACAGGGCAATCAGCCCCAGCATTTT.

The chain links TRBV6-5 to TRBJ2-7, with a possible D match to TRBD1 (7 bases). The CDR3 loop spans 15 amino acids. Trimming pared 6 bases from V and 2 bases from J, leaving 17 bases between. The V gene's germline CDR1 is MNHEY and CDR2 SVGAGI. The CDR3 is CASSRQGGATYEQYF. DNA for the CDR3: TGTGCCAGCAGCAGACAGGGCGGGGCTACCTACGAGCAGTACTTC.

CDR3 bases: TGTGCCAGCAGCTTGGTGACTAGCGGGTCTTACAATGAGCAGTTCTTC. Protein sequence: CASSLVTSGSYNEQFF. The V and J genes are TRBV7-3 and TRBJ2-1, with 10 nucleotides matching TRBD2. CDR3 length: 16 residues. After removal of 3 bases from V and 4 bases from J, the junction contained 6 bases not matched to a gene. Per germline, CDR1 SGHTA and CDR2 FQGTGA.

J is TRBJ2-4 and V is TRBV28; D unclear. V lost 5 bases and J lost 0, with 14 bases in between. This CDR3 has 16 amino acids. Germline values: CDR1 MDHEN, CDR2 SYDVKM. The CDR3 loop is CASSTPLRQAKNIQYF. For the CDR3, the DNA is TGTGCCAGCAGTACACCCCTAAGACAAGCCAAAAACATTCAGTACTTC.